The 21 T cell receptor beta chains presented below share a single source sample, sequenced in a study of cytomegalovirus exposure and HLA in healthy donors. Primers included in the PCR were 60 Vbeta and 13 Jbeta primers. Clones were read by immunoSEQ multiplex PCR, and TCRdb kept only the in-frame ones, dropping some. Among fewer than 200,000 clones listed, roughly 80% were seen once. Sample: PBMCs. These receptors all stem from a man younger than 40 in good health and CMV-seropositive.

The chain links TRBV6-5 to TRBJ1-4; D possibly corresponds to TRBD1 (6 bases). This CDR3 is built from 14 residues. Germline CDR1 and CDR2: MNHEY and SVGAGI. V dropped 6 bases and J dropped 15 bases, with 23 bases sitting between them. The CDR3 sequence is CASRRGDRSRRLFF. Written as DNA, the CDR3 is TGTGCCAGCAGACGAGGAGACAGGTCCCGCAGGTTGTTTTTT.

The gene calls are TRBV4-2 and TRBJ2-1; D might be TRBD2 (5 bases). V was cut by 4 bases and J by 2 bases, with 15 bases left in between. The CDR3 sequence is 16 residues long. Germline CDR1 LGHNA, CDR2 YNFKEQ. CDR3 nucleotides: TGTGCCAGCAGCCCCCAGGAGGCCGAAGCCTACAATGAGCAGTTCTTC. Amino acids: CASSPQEAEAYNEQFF.

This chain links TRBV2 with TRBJ1-2; 7 bases are shared with TRBD1. The V gene end was trimmed by 4 bases and the J gene end by 3 bases; junction bases not matched to a gene: 2. Germline V gives CDR1 SNHLY, CDR2 FYNNEI. The CDR3 has 13 residues. CDR3 in amino acids: CASSATGYYGYTF. CDR3 DNA: TGTGCCAGCAGTGCGACAGGGTACTATGGCTACACCTTC.

The CDR3 DNA reads TGCGCCAGCAGCCAAGATGTAGGGGCTGTGGCCTACAATGAGCAGTTCTTC. Translation gives CASSQDVGAVAYNEQFF. The chain has TRBV4-3 and TRBJ2-1, with a weak D call TRBD1 (5 bases). The CDR3 extends over 17 amino acids. Germline V gene data show CDR1 as LGHNA and CDR2 as YSLEER. V was trimmed by 0 bases and J by 2 bases, leaving 14 bases between them.

This clone was seen only once. The gene calls are TRBV28 and TRBJ2-7, with TRBD1 matching over 8 bases. Germline loops: CDR1 MDHEN, CDR2 SYDVKM. With V trimmed by 6 bases and J by 0 bases, 4 bases remained unmatched. The CDR3 is 14 residues long. The DNA for the CDR3 is TGTGCCAGCAGGGGGACAGGACTCTCCTACGAGCAGTACTTC. It yields the protein CASRGTGLSYEQYF. The variable domain in full, with the rest retrieved from reference TRBV28 and TRBJ2-7, is DVKVTQSSRYLVKRTGEKVFLECVQDMDHENMFWYRQDPGLGLRLIYFSYDVKMKEKGDIPEGYSVSREKKERFSLILESASTNQTSMYLCASRGTGLSYEQYFGPGTRLTVT.

J is TRBJ1-3 and V is TRBV7-2, with TRBD1 identical over 8 bases. V was pared by 3 bases and J by 6 bases, with 1 base of the junction left unmatched. Looked up from germline, CDR1 is SGHTA and CDR2 is FQGNSA. The CDR3 is 13 amino acids. CDR3 in amino acids: CASSLDRANTIYF. The CDR3 DNA sequence: TGTGCCAGCAGCTTGGACAGGGCAAACACCATATATTTT.

The chain carries TRBV4-1 and TRBJ1-3; the D gene is possibly TRBD1 (6 bases). This CDR3 contains 14 residues. Germline CDR1 and CDR2: MGHRA and YSYEKL. V lost 0 bases and J 6 bases, leaving 9 bases between the germline ends. The CDR3 region has the DNA TGCGCCAGCAGCCAAGAGTACAGGGCAAACACCATATATTTT. This translates into CASSQEYRANTIYF.

This clone was seen once. This chain uses TRBV6-6 with TRBJ1-2; D gene unclear. The germline V gene has CDR1 MNHNY and CDR2 SVGAGI (reference sequence). This CDR3 is 14 amino acids long. Trimming stripped 6 bases from V and 3 bases from J, with 14 bases between. The CDR3 spells CASSPRGGYYGYTF. CDR3 sequence (DNA): TGTGCCAGCAGCCCTCGTGGAGGGTACTATGGCTACACCTTC.

This rearrangement joins TRBV28 to TRBJ2-7, with TRBD1 as a possible D gene (5 bases). The CDR3 length is 14 residues. From germline, CDR1 is MDHEN and CDR2 SYDVKM. Trimming took 3 bases from V and 4 from J, leaving 13 bases between them. The CDR3 loop reads CASSLIKGLYEQYF. CDR3 nucleotides: TGTGCCAGCAGTTTGATTAAGGGGTTATACGAGCAGTACTTC. Filled out from reference TRBV28 and TRBJ2-7, the complete variable domain reads DVKVTQSSRYLVKRTGEKVFLECVQDMDHENMFWYRQDPGLGLRLIYFSYDVKMKEKGDIPEGYSVSREKKERFSLILESASTNQTSMYLCASSLIKGLYEQYFGPGTRLTVT.

Note on this clone: At the DNA level, this CDR3 is encoded by other sequences in the same sample as well. This chain connects TRBV5-1 to TRBJ2-3, with 14 bases that match TRBD2. The CDR3 consists of 18 residues. Germline V gives CDR1 SGHRS, CDR2 YFSETQ. V shed 0 bases and J 0 bases; nucleotides not matched to a gene: 3. The CDR3 reads CASSLGGLAGGSTDTQYF. The CDR3 DNA is TGCGCCAGCAGCTTGGGCGGACTAGCGGGGGGTAGCACAGATACGCAGTATTTT.

The chain uses TRBV5-6 and TRBJ1-6; D is unresolved. Germline CDR1 reads SGHDT; CDR2 reads YYEEEE. V lost 1 base to trimming and J lost 4 bases, with 6 bases between them. This CDR3 spans 14 amino acids. This CDR3 is CASSLREYNSPLHF. Written as DNA, the CDR3 is TGTGCCAGCAGCTTGCGGGAATATAATTCACCCCTCCACTTT.

This sequence joins TRBV28 and TRBJ1-1; TRBD1 is a possible D gene (5 bases). Trimming stripped 6 bases from V and 0 bases from J, with 11 bases between. Germline CDR1 MDHEN, CDR2 SYDVKM. This CDR3 has 14 residues. CDR3 nucleotides: TGTGCCAGCAGACCGGGACTTATGAACACTGAAGCTTTCTTT. Encoded protein: CASRPGLMNTEAFF.

There are a few counts of this clone. As DNA, the CDR3 is TGTGCCAGCAGACTAGCGGGGGAGTATGAGACCCAGTACTTC. It encodes CASRLAGEYETQYF. The chain carries TRBV27 and TRBJ2-5; 11 bases align to TRBD2. Germline trimming cut 6 bases from V and 5 bases from J; bases unmatched to any gene: 5. The germline V gene has CDR1 MNHEY and CDR2 SMNVEV (reference sequence). This CDR3 spans 14 amino acids.

The genes are TRBV6-4 and TRBJ2-2; D may be TRBD2 (5 bases). CDR3 size: 13 residues. From germline, CDR1 is MRHNA and CDR2 SNTAGT. Trimming took off 2 bases at V and 8 bases at J, with 9 bases between the two ends. The DNA for the CDR3 is TGTGCCAGCAGTGACCGAGGCGGGGGGGAGCTGTTTTTT. Its translation is CASSDRGGGELFF.

The rearrangement links TRBV2 to TRBJ2-3; TRBD2 might be the D (6 bases). This CDR3 contains 10 residues. Trimming removed 3 bases from V and 14 bases from J, with 9 bases in between. CDR1 is SNHLY, CDR2 FYNNEI, per germline. This CDR3 is CASSEGGRYF. CDR3 in DNA: TGTGCCAGCAGTGAGGGGGGACGGTATTTT.

The gene calls are TRBV29-1 and TRBJ1-2, with TRBD1 as a possible D gene (6 bases). The CDR3 has 13 amino acids. Germline V gene data show CDR1 as SQVTM and CDR2 as ANQGSEA. The V end was cut by 4 bases, the J end by 0 bases, with 9 bases between. The CDR3: CSVGGQANYGYTF. Here the CDR3 DNA reads TGCAGCGTTGGGGGACAAGCTAACTATGGCTACACCTTC.

This rearrangement joins TRBV30 to TRBJ1-2; no clear D. The germline V gene encodes CDR1 GTSNPN and CDR2 SVGIG (reference sequence). The CDR3 spans 12 residues. Trimming removed 2 bases at V and 6 bases at J, with 10 bases between. The CDR3, as DNA: TGTGCCTGGAGTCCGTATGCAGATGGCTACACCTTC. This sequence encodes CAWSPYADGYTF.

This chain connects TRBV19 to TRBJ1-1; a weak D match, TRBD1 (5 bases). The CDR3 totals 13 residues. V shed 1 base and J shed 3 bases, with 6 bases lying between them. CDR1 and CDR2 from the germline V gene are LNHDA and SQIVND (reference sequence). The CDR3 protein is CASSIGGDTEAFF. DNA of the CDR3: TGTGCCAGTAGTATAGGGGGCGACACTGAAGCTTTCTTT.

J is TRBJ2-4 and V is TRBV4-1; D uncertain. The V end was cut by 6 bases, the J end by 0 bases, with 12 bases between. The CDR3 spans 15 residues. Germline loops: CDR1 MGHRA, CDR2 YSYEKL. The chain's CDR3 is CASRETVRAKNIQYF. The CDR3 bases are TGCGCCAGCAGGGAGACCGTTAGAGCCAAAAACATTCAGTACTTC.

CDR3 coding DNA: TGTGCCAGCAGTTACCTACTCGCGAACACTGAAGCTTTCTTT. This sequence encodes CASSYLLANTEAFF. The J gene is TRBJ1-1, the V gene TRBV6-5; D is uncertain. The CDR3 is made up of 14 amino acids. Germline assignment: CDR1 MNHEY and CDR2 SVGAGI. V was clipped by 2 bases and J by 1 base, with 8 bases between them.

The V call is TRBV27, the J call TRBJ2-7, with 8 bases identical to TRBD2. CDR3 size: 17 residues. Germline loops: CDR1 MNHEY, CDR2 SMNVEV (reference sequence). The V gene end was trimmed by 5 bases and the J gene end by 0 bases; junction bases not matched to a gene: 12. CDR3 amino acids: CASSPDLLRGDSYEQYF. The DNA for the CDR3 is TGTGCCAGCAGTCCTGACTTATTGCGGGGGGACTCCTACGAGCAGTACTTC.